These 29 T cell receptor beta chains were all obtained from the same sample, sequenced in a study of regulatory T cells in long-lasting Graves disease. Specified time point: persistent/refractory GD, antithyroid drugs over 5 years with positive TRAb. From PBMCs, RNA was extracted and then used to make the TCR library. The authors built TCR beta libraries using iRepertoire HTBI primers and Arm-PCR of CDR3 regions. MiXCR was run by TCRdb on the multiplex PCR reads, yielding one entry per CDR3 protein. The table records about 430,000 distinct CDR3 sequences, 21% of them present only once. The specimen was peripheral blood mononuclear cells (PBMCs), collected when the disease was refractory, from a patient treated with antithyroid drugs. The receptors here all came from a female donor with Graves disease.

This clonotype was detected many times. The CDR3 sequence: CASSRTGTGANTEAFF. In nucleotides, the CDR3 is TGTGCCAGCAGCCGAACCGGGACAGGGGCAAACACTGAAGCTTTCTTT. The rearrangement uses TRBV12-3 or TRBV12-4 and TRBJ1-1, with TRBD1 matching 10 bases. With 6 bases clipped from V and 2 bases from J, the junction kept 9 bases outside the gene matches. The CDR3 sequence is 16 residues long.

This clonotype appeared a few times. This rearrangement joins TRBV3-1 to TRBJ1-2; D not certain. Per the germline V gene, CDR1 is LGHDT and CDR2 is YNNKEL (reference sequence). The CDR3 totals 14 residues. The germline V and J ends were trimmed by 2 bases and 5 bases, with 12 bases remaining between them. The CDR3 region has the DNA TGTGCCAGCAGCCAATTTGAAGAGCTATATGGCTACACCTTC. This encodes CASSQFEELYGYTF.

This clonotype was seen a handful of times. This sequence joins TRBV13 and TRBJ2-7, with 10 bases aligning to TRBD1. The germline V gene encodes CDR1 PRHDT and CDR2 FYEKMQ (reference sequence). The trim removed 5 bases at V and 5 bases at J, leaving 9 bases unmatched. CDR3 length: 15 residues. CDR3 sequence (DNA): TGTGCCAGCAGCCCCTCGGACAGGGGGAGGGACGAGCAGTACTTC. It yields the protein CASSPSDRGRDEQYF.

The chain is built from TRBV20-1 and TRBJ2-1, with 8 bases that match TRBD2. V gave up 8 bases and J gave up 9 bases; unmatched junction bases: 15. CDR3 length: 14 residues. Germline V gene data show CDR1 as DFQATT and CDR2 as SNEGSKA (reference sequence). The chain's CDR3 is CSPLGAAGAAEQFF. In DNA form, the CDR3 reads TGCAGTCCCCTCGGGGCAGCGGGAGCGGCTGAGCAGTTCTTC.

In this sample, this clonotype turned up a few times. The chain combines TRBV20-1 with TRBJ1-3, with D hard to call. This CDR3 spans 13 amino acids. The germline V gene encodes CDR1 DFQATT and CDR2 SNEGSKA (reference sequence). V shed 6 bases and J shed 3 bases, with 12 bases lying between them. CDR3: CSAKTESGNTIYF. The CDR3 DNA reads as TGCAGTGCCAAGACCGAGAGTGGAAACACCATATATTTT.

The chain recombines TRBV7-9 with TRBJ1-2; no clear D. The CDR3 is 13 residues long. V was shortened by 4 bases and J by 5 bases, with 11 bases between the two germline ends. Germline loops: CDR1 SEHNR, CDR2 FQNEAQ (reference sequence). CDR3 nucleotides: TGTGCCAGCAGCTCTGAGGTTTGGTATGGCTACACCTTC. It yields the protein CASSSEVWYGYTF.

This clonotype was seen many times. The CDR3 nucleotides read TGTGCCAGCAGTGATAGGGGAGGAGACACTGAAGCTTTCTTT. It specifies CASSDRGGDTEAFF. The chain couples TRBV2 to TRBJ1-1, with a tentative D call TRBD1 (5 bases). V was clipped by 3 bases and J by 3 bases, with 11 bases between them. This CDR3 region has 14 residues. Germline V gives CDR1 SNHLY, CDR2 FYNNEI.

To note about this clonotype: It is likely a read error, because the conserved phenylalanine at the end of the CDR3 is missing. The J gene is TRBJ2-1, the V gene TRBV2; no firm D call. The V and J ends lost 8 bases and 9 bases respectively, with 8 bases between them. The CDR3 is 10 residues long. Germline assignment: CDR1 SNHLY and CDR2 FYNNEI. The CDR3 sequence is CASGEFEQFL. DNA of the CDR3: TGTGCCAGCGGCGAGTTTGAGCAGTTCCTC.

The chain is built from TRBV5-1 and TRBJ1-1; no reliable D call. The CDR3 loop spans 15 amino acids. CDR1 is SGHRS and CDR2 is YFSETQ in the germline V gene. V lost 2 bases to trimming and J lost 1 base, with 12 bases between them. In DNA, the CDR3 is TGCGCCAGCAGCTTTCCTAAGGGTCAGAACACTGAAGCTTTCTTT. Protein sequence: CASSFPKGQNTEAFF. Filled out from reference TRBV5-1 and TRBJ1-1, the complete variable domain reads KAGVTQTPRYLIKTRGQQVTLSCSPISGHRSVSWYQQTPGQGLQFLFEYFSETQRNKGNFPGRFSGRQFSNSRSEMNVSTLELGDSALYLCASSFPKGQNTEAFFGQGTRLTVV.

The CDR3 protein is CASSLAGGPSTQYF. CDR3 sequence (DNA): TGTGCCAGCAGCTTAGCGGGAGGGCCGTCGACCCAGTACTTC. The rearrangement uses TRBV14 and TRBJ2-4; 11 bases align to TRBD2. The J call may be in error: the DNA end matches TRBJ2-5 better. Germline loops: CDR1 SGHDN, CDR2 FVKESK. The CDR3 has 14 amino acids.

CDR3 in amino acids: CASSQGLAANTGELFF. The DNA for the CDR3 is TGTGCCAGTAGTCAGGGACTAGCGGCGAACACCGGGGAGCTGTTTTTT. This sequence joins TRBV19 and TRBJ2-2; 11 nucleotides agree with TRBD2. With V trimmed by 5 bases and J by 0 bases, 2 bases remained unmatched. The germline CDR1 and CDR2 sequences are LNHDA and SQIVND (reference sequence). The CDR3 has 16 amino acids.

The chain is built from TRBV29-1 and TRBJ1-4, with D uncertain. Germline lookup yields CDR1 SQVTM and CDR2 ANQGSEA. V was clipped by 4 bases and J by 0 bases, with 3 bases between them. This CDR3 region has 12 residues. The CDR3: CSVVSTNEKLFF. The CDR3 coding sequence is TGCAGCGTTGTATCAACTAATGAAAAACTGTTTTTT. The whole variable domain, remainder taken from reference TRBV29-1 and TRBJ1-4, is SAVISQKPSRDICQRGTSLTIQCQVDSQVTMMFWYRQQPGQSLTLIATANQGSEATYESGFVIDKFPISRPNLTFSTLTVSNMSPEDSSIYLCSVVSTNEKLFFGSGTQLSVL.

The gene calls are TRBV5-5 and TRBJ2-4, with 11 bases matching TRBD2. Germline V CDR1 and CDR2: SGHKS, YYEKEE (reference sequence). Trimming removed 6 bases from V and 13 bases from J; junction bases left unmatched: 24. The CDR3 runs 18 residues. The chain's CDR3 is CASTHHSGRADSYNEQYF. DNA of the CDR3: TGTGCCAGCACCCACCATAGCGGGAGGGCCGACTCCTACAATGAGCAGTACTTC.

The chain links TRBV7-2 to TRBJ1-1; TRBD1 agrees at 7 bases. CDR1 is SGHTA, CDR2 FQGNSA, per germline. The V segment lost 5 bases and the J segment 2 bases; nucleotides outside the gene matches: 5. CDR3 length equals 14 residues. CDR3 in amino acids: CASSRDSINTEAFF. In nucleotides, the CDR3 is TGTGCCAGCAGCCGGGACAGTATTAACACTGAAGCTTTCTTT.

This clonotype has at least ten counts. The chain employs TRBV20-1 and TRBJ2-5; no clear D gene. Trimming took off 1 base at V and 1 base at J, with 10 bases between the two ends. The CDR3 runs to 14 residues. From germline, CDR1 is DFQATT and CDR2 SNEGSKA (reference sequence). CDR3 DNA sequence: TGCAGTGCTAGAGGGCAGGTGGGCCAAGAGACCCAGTACTTC. The encoded protein is CSARGQVGQETQYF.

The chain joins TRBV6-1 to TRBJ1-2, with 9 bases identical to TRBD1. In germline, CDR1 is MNHNS, CDR2 SASEGT. Trimming took 8 bases from V and 2 from J; bases not matched to a gene: 6. The CDR3 totals 14 residues. CDR3 sequence: CASGRTGVNYGYTF. CDR3 in DNA: TGTGCCAGCGGGAGGACAGGGGTCAACTATGGCTACACCTTC.

The chain joins TRBV4-1 to TRBJ2-4; unclear D gene. CDR3 length: 16 amino acids. CDR1 and CDR2 from the germline V gene are MGHRA and YSYEKL. V lost 4 bases and J 0 bases, leaving 13 bases between the germline ends. CDR3 in DNA: TGCGCCAGCAGCCGGAGTCCACTAATAGCCAAAAACATTCAGTACTTC. Translating it yields CASSRSPLIAKNIQYF.

The rearrangement uses TRBV7-2 and TRBJ2-1; D ambiguous. V was clipped by 1 base and J by 5 bases, with 6 bases between them. The germline V gene encodes CDR1 SGHTA and CDR2 FQGNSA. The CDR3 covers 13 residues. The CDR3: CASSLVFNNEQFF. The DNA for the CDR3 is TGTGCCAGCAGCTTAGTCTTCAACAATGAGCAGTTCTTC.

Regarding this clonotype: A read error may explain this, as a much larger clone is one base away. This chain uses TRBV6-1 with TRBJ2-6, with TRBD1 as a possible D gene (5 bases). Germline V gene data show CDR1 as MNHNS and CDR2 as SASEGT. V lost 3 bases to trimming and J lost 5 bases, with 8 bases between them. This CDR3 has 14 residues. The CDR3 spells CASSEAGRANVLTF. The DNA for the CDR3 is TGTGCCAGCAGTGAGGCAGGGAGGGCCAACGTCCTGACTTTC.

This clonotype was seen more than once but under ten times. The V call is TRBV20-1, the J call TRBJ2-1; 7 bases agree with TRBD2. This CDR3 has 16 residues. The junction had 17 bases not matched to a gene; V was cut back by 3 bases and J by 9 bases. From germline, CDR1 is DFQATT and CDR2 SNEGSKA (reference sequence). CDR3 sequence: CSASLGEGRNASEQFF. CDR3 nucleotide sequence: TGCAGTGCTAGTTTGGGGGAGGGCCGAAACGCGAGTGAGCAGTTCTTC.

V is TRBV2 and J is TRBJ1-3, with D tentatively TRBD1 (6 bases). Germline V gives CDR1 SNHLY, CDR2 FYNNEI. The length of the CDR3 is 15 residues. Trimming left V 1 base short and J 6 bases short, with 13 bases between. CDR3 region: CASSEEGEAENTIYF. CDR3 coding DNA: TGTGCCAGCAGTGAAGAGGGGGAGGCTGAAAACACCATATATTTT.

This clonotype has more than one count but fewer than ten. The chain employs TRBV4-2 and TRBJ2-7; D possibly corresponds to TRBD1 (6 bases). This CDR3 contains 14 residues. Germline CDR1 LGHNA, CDR2 YNFKEQ. The V gene lost 0 bases and the J gene lost 6 bases, with 12 bases spanning the gap. The CDR3 loop is CASSQEIRTAEQYF. The CDR3 DNA is TGTGCCAGCAGCCAAGAGATTAGGACAGCCGAGCAGTACTTC.

This clonotype was counted at least ten times. The chain employs TRBV30 and TRBJ1-4, with D maybe TRBD1 (6 bases). This CDR3 has 14 amino acids. The germline V gene encodes CDR1 GTSNPN and CDR2 SVGIG (reference sequence). Trimming cost V 0 bases and J 7 bases, with 12 bases left between them. The CDR3: CAWSVGGAVEKLFF. In DNA form, the CDR3 reads TGTGCCTGGAGTGTGGGGGGGGCTGTTGAAAAACTGTTTTTT.

With regard to this clonotype: Just one base apart from a much larger clone, this may be a read error. This sequence joins TRBV7-2 and TRBJ2-2, with unresolved D. The germline CDR1 and CDR2 sequences are SGHTA and FQGNSA. This CDR3 is 14 amino acids long. CDR3 protein: CVSSLSGNTGELFF. CDR3 bases: TGTGTCAGCAGCTTATCAGGAAACACCGGGGAGCTGTTTTTT.

This clonotype was detected ten times or more. The gene calls are TRBV2 and TRBJ2-2, with a weak D call TRBD2 (5 bases). In germline, CDR1 is SNHLY, CDR2 FYNNEI. The CDR3 covers 14 residues. Trimming removed 6 bases at V and 2 bases at J, with 10 bases between. CDR3 in DNA: TGTGCCAGCAGCCTGGACTCCAACACCGGGGAGCTGTTTTTT. It specifies CASSLDSNTGELFF.

J is TRBJ2-2 and V is TRBV5-1; D remains unclear. CDR3 size: 15 residues. Germline loops: CDR1 SGHRS, CDR2 YFSETQ. V dropped 4 bases and J dropped 2 bases, with 12 bases sitting between them. The CDR3 coding sequence is TGCGCCAGCAGCCCCGCCAGGTACAACACCGGGGAGCTGTTTTTT. Protein: CASSPARYNTGELFF.

This clonotype has just a few counts. One junction end disagrees with the germline gene, perhaps due to a read error. This chain uses TRBV4-1 with TRBJ2-5; 8 positions match TRBD1. CDR1 and CDR2 from the germline V gene are MGHRA and YSYEKL. CDR3 length equals 13 residues. The CDR3 sequence is CASSQQGEETQYF. Here the CDR3 DNA reads TGTGCCAGCAGCCAACAGGGGGAAGAGACCCAGTACTTC.

CDR3 nucleotides: TGTGCCAGCAGTTACCCGACAGGCGAGCAGTACTTC. This encodes CASSYPTGEQYF. The J gene is TRBJ2-7, the V gene TRBV6-2 or TRBV6-3, with TRBD1 as a possible D gene (6 bases). There are 12 residues in the CDR3. V was pared by 2 bases and J by 6 bases, with 8 bases between. The V gene's germline CDR1 is MNHEY and CDR2 SVGEGT.

This chain joins TRBV20-1 and TRBJ2-7; D is uncertain. Trimming took off 5 bases at V and 1 base at J, with 9 bases between the two ends. This CDR3 comprises 12 residues. The germline V gene has CDR1 DFQATT and CDR2 SNEGSKA (reference sequence). In nucleotides, the CDR3 is TGCAGTGCTCAAGACGGTTCCTACGAGCAGTACTTC. Its protein is CSAQDGSYEQYF.